This T cell receptor beta chain was captured by sequencing in a study of immune characterization of retroperitoneal liposarcoma. The CDR3 is 14 amino acids. The ends were cut back, 3 bases at V and 7 bases at J, with 15 bases in the middle. TCRdb processed the PCR reads anew with MiXCR; each CDR3 protein has one entry. Of roughly 9,700 distinct CDR3 sequences listed, 28% are singletons. J is TRBJ1-2 and V is TRBV12-3 or TRBV12-4; unclear D gene. The sample comprised tumor tissue. This sequence originates from a female donor with retroperitoneal liposarcoma. The CDR3 DNA follows: TGTGCCAGCAGTTTGGGCAATGGCGGGTTTGGCTACACCTTC. Its translation: CASSLGNGGFGYTF.